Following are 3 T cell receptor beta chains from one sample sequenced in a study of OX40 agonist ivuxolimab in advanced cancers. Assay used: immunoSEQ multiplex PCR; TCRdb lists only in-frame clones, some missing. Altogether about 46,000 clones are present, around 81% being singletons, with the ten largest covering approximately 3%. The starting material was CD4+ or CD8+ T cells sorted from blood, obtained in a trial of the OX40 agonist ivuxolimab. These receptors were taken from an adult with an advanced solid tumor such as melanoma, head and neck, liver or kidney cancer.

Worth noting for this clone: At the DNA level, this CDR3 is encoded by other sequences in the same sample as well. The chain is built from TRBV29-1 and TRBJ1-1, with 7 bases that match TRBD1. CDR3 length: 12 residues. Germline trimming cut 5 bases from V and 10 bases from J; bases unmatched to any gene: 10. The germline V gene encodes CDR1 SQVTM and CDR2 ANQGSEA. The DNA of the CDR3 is TGCAGCGTTCCCGGGACAGTAGTAGGAGCTTTCTTT. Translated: CSVPGTVVGAFF.

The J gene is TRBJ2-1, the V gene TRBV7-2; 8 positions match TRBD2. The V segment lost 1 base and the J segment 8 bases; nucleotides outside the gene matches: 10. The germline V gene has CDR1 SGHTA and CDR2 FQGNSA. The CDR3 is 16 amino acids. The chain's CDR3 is CASSLDRSGGVDEQFF. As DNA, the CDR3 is TGTGCCAGCAGCTTAGACAGAAGCGGGGGAGTAGATGAGCAGTTCTTC. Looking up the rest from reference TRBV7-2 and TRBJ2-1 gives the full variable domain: GAGVSQSPSNKVTEKGKDVELRCDPISGHTALYWYRQSLGQGLEFLIYFQGNSAPDKSGLPSDRFSAERTGGSVSTLTIQRTQQEDSAVYLCASSLDRSGGVDEQFFGPGTRLTVL.

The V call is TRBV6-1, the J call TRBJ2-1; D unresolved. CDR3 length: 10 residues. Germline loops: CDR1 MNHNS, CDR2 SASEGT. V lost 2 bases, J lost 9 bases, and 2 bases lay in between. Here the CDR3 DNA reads TGTGCCAGCAGTGAAATTGAGCAGTTCTTC. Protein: CASSEIEQFF.